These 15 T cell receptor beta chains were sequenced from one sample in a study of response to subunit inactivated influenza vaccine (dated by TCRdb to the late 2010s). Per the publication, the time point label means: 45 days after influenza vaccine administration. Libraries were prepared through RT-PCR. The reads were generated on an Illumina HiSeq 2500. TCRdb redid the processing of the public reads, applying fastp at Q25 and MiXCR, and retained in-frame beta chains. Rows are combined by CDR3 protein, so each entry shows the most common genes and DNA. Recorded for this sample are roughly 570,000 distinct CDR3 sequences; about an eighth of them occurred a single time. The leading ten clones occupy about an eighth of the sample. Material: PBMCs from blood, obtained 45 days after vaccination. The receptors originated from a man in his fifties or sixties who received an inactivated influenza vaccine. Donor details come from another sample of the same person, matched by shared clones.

The CDR3: CSVELESYGYTF. In nucleotides, the CDR3 is TGCAGCGTTGAACTGGAGAGCTATGGCTACACCTTC. The chain employs TRBV29-1 and TRBJ1-2; no clear D gene. Trimming pared 2 bases from V and 4 bases from J, leaving 8 bases between. Germline assignment: CDR1 SQVTM and CDR2 ANQGSEA. The CDR3 contains 12 residues.

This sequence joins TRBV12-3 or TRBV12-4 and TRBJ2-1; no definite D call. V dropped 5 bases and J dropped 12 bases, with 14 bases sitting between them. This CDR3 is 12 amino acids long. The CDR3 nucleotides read TGTGCCAGCAGTGACCTACTCCTCCGGCAGTTCTTC. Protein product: CASSDLLLRQFF.

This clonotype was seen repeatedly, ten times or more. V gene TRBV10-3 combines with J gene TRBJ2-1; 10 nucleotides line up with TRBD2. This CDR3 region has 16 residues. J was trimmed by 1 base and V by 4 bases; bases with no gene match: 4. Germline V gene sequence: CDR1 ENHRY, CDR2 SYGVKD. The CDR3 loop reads CAISGTSGTSYNEQFF. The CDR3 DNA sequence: TGTGCCATCAGTGGAACTAGCGGGACGTCCTACAATGAGCAGTTCTTC.

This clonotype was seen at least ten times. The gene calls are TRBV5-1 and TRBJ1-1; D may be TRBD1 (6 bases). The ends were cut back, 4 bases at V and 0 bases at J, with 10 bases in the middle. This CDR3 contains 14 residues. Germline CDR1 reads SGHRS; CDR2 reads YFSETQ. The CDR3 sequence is CASSTDRLNTEAFF. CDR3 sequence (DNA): TGCGCCAGCAGCACCGACAGGTTGAACACTGAAGCTTTCTTT.

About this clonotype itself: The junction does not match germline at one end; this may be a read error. The chain's CDR3 is CVSSLALAGKYEQFF. The CDR3, as DNA: TGTGTCAGCAGTTTAGCACTAGCGGGAAAATATGAGCAGTTCTTC. The V gene is TRBV12-3 or TRBV12-4, the J gene TRBJ2-1; 10 bases fit TRBD2. CDR3 length: 15 amino acids.

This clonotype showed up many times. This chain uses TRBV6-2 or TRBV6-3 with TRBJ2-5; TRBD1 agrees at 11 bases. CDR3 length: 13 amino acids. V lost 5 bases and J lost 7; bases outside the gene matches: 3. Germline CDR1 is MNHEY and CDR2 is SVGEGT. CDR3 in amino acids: CASSPGQGVTQYF. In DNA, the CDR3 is TGTGCCAGCAGTCCGGGACAGGGGGTGACCCAGTACTTC.

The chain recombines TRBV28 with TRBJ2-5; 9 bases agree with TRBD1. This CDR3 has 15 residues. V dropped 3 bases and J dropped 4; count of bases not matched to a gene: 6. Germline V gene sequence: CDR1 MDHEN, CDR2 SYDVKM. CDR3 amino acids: CASSFLGQGLETQYF. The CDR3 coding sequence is TGTGCCAGCAGTTTTTTGGGACAGGGCTTAGAGACCCAGTACTTC.

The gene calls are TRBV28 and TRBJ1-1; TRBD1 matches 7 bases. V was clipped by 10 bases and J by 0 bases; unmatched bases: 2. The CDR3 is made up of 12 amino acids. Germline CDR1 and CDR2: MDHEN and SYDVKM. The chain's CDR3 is CATDRVNTEAFF. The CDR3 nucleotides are TGTGCCACCGACAGGGTGAACACTGAAGCTTTCTTT.

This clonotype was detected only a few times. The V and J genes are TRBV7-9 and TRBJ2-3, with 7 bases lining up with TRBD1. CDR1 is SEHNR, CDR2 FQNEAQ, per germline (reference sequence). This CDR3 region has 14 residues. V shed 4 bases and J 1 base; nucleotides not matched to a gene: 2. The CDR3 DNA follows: TGTGCCAGCAGCTCGGGACAGCGCACAGATACGCAGTATTTT. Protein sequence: CASSSGQRTDTQYF.

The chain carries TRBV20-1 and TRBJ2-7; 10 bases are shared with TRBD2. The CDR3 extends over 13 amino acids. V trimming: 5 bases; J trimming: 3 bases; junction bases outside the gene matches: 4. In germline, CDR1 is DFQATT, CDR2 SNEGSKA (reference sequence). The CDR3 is CSAGLAVRYEQYF. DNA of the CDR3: TGCAGTGCTGGACTAGCGGTCCGCTACGAGCAGTACTTC.

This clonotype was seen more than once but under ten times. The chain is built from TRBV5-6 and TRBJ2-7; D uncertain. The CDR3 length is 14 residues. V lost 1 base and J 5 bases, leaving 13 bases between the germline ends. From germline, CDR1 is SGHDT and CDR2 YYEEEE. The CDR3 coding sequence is TGTGCCAGCAGCTTGAGCCCCCAGTGGGACGAGCAGTACTTC. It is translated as CASSLSPQWDEQYF. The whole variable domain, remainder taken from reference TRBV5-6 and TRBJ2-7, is DAGVTQSPTHLIKTRGQQVTLRCSPKSGHDTVSWYQQALGQGPQFIFQYYEEEERQRGNFPDRFSGHQFPNYSSELNVNALLLGDSALYLCASSLSPQWDEQYFGPGTRLTVT.

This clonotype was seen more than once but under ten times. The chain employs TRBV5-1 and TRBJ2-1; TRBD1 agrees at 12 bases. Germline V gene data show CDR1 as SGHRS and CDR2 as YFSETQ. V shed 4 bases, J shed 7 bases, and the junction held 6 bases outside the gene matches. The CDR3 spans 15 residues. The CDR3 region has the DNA TGCGCCAGCAGCGCTGGGACAGGGGGCCATAATGAGCAGTTCTTC. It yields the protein CASSAGTGGHNEQFF.

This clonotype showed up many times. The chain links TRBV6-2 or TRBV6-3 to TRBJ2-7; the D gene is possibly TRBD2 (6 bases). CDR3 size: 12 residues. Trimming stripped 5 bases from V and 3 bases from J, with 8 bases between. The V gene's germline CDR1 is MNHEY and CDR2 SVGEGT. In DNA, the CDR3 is TGTGCCAGCAGTGGCGGGGTCTACGAGCAGTACTTC. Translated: CASSGGVYEQYF.

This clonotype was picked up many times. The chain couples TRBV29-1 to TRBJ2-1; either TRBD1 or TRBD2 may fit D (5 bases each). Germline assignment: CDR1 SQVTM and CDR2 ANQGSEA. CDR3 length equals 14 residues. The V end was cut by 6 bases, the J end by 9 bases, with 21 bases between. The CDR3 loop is CSVSGTQRGGEQFF. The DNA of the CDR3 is TGCAGCGTCTCCGGGACCCAAAGGGGCGGTGAGCAGTTCTTC.

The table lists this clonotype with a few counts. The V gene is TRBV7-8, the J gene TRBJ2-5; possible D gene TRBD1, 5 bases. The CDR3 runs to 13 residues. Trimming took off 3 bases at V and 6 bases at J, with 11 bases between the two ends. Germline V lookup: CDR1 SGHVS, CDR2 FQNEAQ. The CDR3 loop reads CASSFAGMKTQYF. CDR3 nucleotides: TGTGCCAGCAGCTTTGCAGGGATGAAGACCCAGTACTTC.